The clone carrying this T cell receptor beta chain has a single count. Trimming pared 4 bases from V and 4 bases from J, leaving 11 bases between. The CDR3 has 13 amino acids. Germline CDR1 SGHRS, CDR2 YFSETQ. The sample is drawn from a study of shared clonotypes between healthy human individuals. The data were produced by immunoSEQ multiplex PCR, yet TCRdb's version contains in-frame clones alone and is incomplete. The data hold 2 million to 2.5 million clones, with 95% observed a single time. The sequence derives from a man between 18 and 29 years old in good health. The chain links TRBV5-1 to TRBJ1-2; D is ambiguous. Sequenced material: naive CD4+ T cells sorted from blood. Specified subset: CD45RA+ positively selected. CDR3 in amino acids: CASSLIWGYGYTF. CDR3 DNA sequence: TGCGCCAGCAGCCTAATCTGGGGCTATGGCTACACCTTC.